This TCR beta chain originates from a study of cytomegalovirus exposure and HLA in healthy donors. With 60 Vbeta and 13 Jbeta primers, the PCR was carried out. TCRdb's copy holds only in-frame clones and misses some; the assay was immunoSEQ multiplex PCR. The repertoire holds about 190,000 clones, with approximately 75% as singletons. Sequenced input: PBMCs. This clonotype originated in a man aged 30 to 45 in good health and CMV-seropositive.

The CDR3 here is CASSQETGKGYGYTF. The CDR3 bases are TGCGCCAGCAGCCAAGAGACAGGAAAGGGCTATGGCTACACCTTC. The chain has TRBV4-1 and TRBJ1-2; the D gene is possibly TRBD1 (6 bases). The germline V gene has CDR1 MGHRA and CDR2 YSYEKL. The CDR3 covers 15 residues. Trimming stripped 0 bases from V and 4 bases from J, with 12 bases between.